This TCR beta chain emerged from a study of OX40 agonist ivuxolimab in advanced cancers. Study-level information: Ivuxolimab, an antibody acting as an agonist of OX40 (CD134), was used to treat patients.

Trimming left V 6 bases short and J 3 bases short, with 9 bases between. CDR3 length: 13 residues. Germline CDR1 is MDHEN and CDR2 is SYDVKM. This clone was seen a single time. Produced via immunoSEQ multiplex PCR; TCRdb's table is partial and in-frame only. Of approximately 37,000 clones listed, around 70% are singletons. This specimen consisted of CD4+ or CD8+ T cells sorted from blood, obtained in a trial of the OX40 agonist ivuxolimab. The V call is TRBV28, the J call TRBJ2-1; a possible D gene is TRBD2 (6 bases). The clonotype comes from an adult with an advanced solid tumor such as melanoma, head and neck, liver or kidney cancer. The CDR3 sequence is CASSRDFYNEQFF. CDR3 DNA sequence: TGTGCCAGCAGCCGGGACTTCTACAATGAGCAGTTCTTC. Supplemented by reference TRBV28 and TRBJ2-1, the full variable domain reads DVKVTQSSRYLVKRTGEKVFLECVQDMDHENMFWYRQDPGLGLRLIYFSYDVKMKEKGDIPEGYSVSREKKERFSLILESASTNQTSMYLCASSRDFYNEQFFGPGTRLTVL.